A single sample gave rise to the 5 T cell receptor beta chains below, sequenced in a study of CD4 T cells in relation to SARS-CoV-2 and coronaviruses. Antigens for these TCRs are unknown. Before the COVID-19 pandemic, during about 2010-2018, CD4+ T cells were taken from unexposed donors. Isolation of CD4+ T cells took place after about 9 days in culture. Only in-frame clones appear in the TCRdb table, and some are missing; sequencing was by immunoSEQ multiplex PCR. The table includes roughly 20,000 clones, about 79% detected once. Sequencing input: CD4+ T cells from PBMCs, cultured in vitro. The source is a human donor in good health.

The CDR3 here is CASSLGGQNSYEQYF. The CDR3 coding sequence is TGCGCCAGCAGCTTGGGGGGACAGAACTCCTACGAGCAGTACTTC. The chain employs TRBV5-1 and TRBJ2-7, with 7 bases identical to TRBD1. The CDR3 is 15 amino acids. The V segment lost 0 bases and the J segment 0 bases; nucleotides outside the gene matches: 3. CDR1 is SGHRS, CDR2 YFSETQ, per germline.

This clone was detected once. In DNA form, the CDR3 reads TGTGCCATCAGTGACCTTCCCGGCTTCGACAGGGAAAACCAAGAGACCCAGTACTTC. Amino acid sequence: CAISDLPGFDRENQETQYF. The rearrangement uses TRBV10-3 and TRBJ2-5, with 7 bases identical to TRBD1. The CDR3 length is 19 residues. With V trimmed by 3 bases and J by 0 bases, 16 bases remained unmatched. Germline CDR1 is ENHRY and CDR2 is SYGVKD.

The CDR3, as DNA: TGTGCCAGCAGCCTGGTACTAGCTGAGGACACCGGGGAGCTGTTTTTT. It specifies CASSLVLAEDTGELFF. The V gene is TRBV7-6, the J gene TRBJ2-2; possibly TRBD2 for D (6 bases). There are 16 residues in the CDR3. Deletions cut 5 bases from V and 3 bases from J, with 16 bases between. From germline, CDR1 is SGHVS and CDR2 FNYEAQ. Filled out from reference TRBV7-6 and TRBJ2-2, the complete variable domain reads GAGVSQSPRYKVTKRGQDVALRCDPISGHVSLYWYRQALGQGPEFLTYFNYEAQQDKSGLPNDRFSAERPEGSISTLTIQRTEQRDSAMYRCASSLVLAEDTGELFFGEGSRLTVL.

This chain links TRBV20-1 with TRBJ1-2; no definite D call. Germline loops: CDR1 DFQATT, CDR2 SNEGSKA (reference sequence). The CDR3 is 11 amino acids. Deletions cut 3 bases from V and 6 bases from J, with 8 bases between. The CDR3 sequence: CSASTINGYTF. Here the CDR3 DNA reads TGCAGTGCTAGTACTATAAATGGCTACACCTTC.

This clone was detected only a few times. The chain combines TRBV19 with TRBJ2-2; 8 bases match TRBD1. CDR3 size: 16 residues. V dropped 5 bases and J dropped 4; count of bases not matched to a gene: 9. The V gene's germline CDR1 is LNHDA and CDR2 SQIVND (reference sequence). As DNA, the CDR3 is TGTGCCAGTAGTCCGTGGACAGGGCGTTCCACCGGGGAGCTGTTTTTT. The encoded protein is CASSPWTGRSTGELFF.